A selection of T cell receptor beta chains follows, all from one sample in a study of shared clonotypes between healthy human individuals. TCRdb's copy holds only in-frame clones and misses some; the assay was immunoSEQ multiplex PCR. The table records hundreds of thousands of clones, around 67% of them present only once. Sequencing was performed on memory CD4+ T cells sorted from blood. The receptor set was obtained from a woman aged 25 to 45 in good health. CDR3s include the opening cysteine and the closing phenylalanine or tryptophan. The D gene is left open where the match is weak. Size tells how often a clone was seen (once, few, many) or the class of an expanded clone, and some rows leave it out.

clone_size	v_call	d_call	j_call	cdr3_aa	cdr3_nt
once	TRBV2	-	TRBJ2-7	CASSWGRAYEQYF	TGTGCCAGCAGTTGGGGGAGAGCCTACGAGCAGTACTTC
-	TRBV28	-	TRBJ1-3	CASSSARRTGNTIYF	TGTGCCAGCAGTTCGGCCAGGAGAACTGGAAACACCATATATTTT
-	TRBV6-5	-	TRBJ2-7	CASRVGQDVSEQYF	TGTGCCAGCCGGGTGGGGCAGGACGTTAGTGAGCAGTACTTC
-	TRBV18	-	TRBJ1-1	CASSELDASEAFF	TGTGCCAGCTCCGAATTGGACGCAAGTGAAGCTTTCTTT
many	TRBV5-5	TRBD2	TRBJ2-3	CASSWAGTTDTDTQYF	TGTGCCAGCAGCTGGGCAGGGACTACCGACACAGATACGCAGTATTTT
-	TRBV5-6	TRBD2	TRBJ2-1	CASSLDRYLAGVHEQFF	TGTGCCAGCAGCTTGGACCGGTACCTAGCGGGAGTTCATGAGCAGTTCTTC
few	TRBV15	-	TRBJ1-1	CATSRGWTAANFMNTEAFF	TGTGCCACCAGCAGAGGATGGACAGCGGCAAACTTCATGAACACTGAAGCTTTCTTT
-	TRBV11-3	TRBD2	TRBJ2-1	CASSPGVAGYNEQFF	TGTGCCAGCAGCCCTGGGGTAGCGGGATACAATGAGCAGTTCTTC
-	TRBV28	-	TRBJ1-2	CASSLPNKNYGYTF	TGTGCCAGCAGTTTACCCAACAAGAACTATGGCTACACCTTC
-	TRBV30	-	TRBJ2-7	CAWRSPPAYEQYF	TGTGCCTGGAGATCCCCCCCGGCCTACGAGCAGTACTTC
-	TRBV28	-	TRBJ1-4	CASSSDSGGEKLFF	TGTGCCAGCAGTTCCGACAGCGGTGGTGAAAAACTGTTTTTT